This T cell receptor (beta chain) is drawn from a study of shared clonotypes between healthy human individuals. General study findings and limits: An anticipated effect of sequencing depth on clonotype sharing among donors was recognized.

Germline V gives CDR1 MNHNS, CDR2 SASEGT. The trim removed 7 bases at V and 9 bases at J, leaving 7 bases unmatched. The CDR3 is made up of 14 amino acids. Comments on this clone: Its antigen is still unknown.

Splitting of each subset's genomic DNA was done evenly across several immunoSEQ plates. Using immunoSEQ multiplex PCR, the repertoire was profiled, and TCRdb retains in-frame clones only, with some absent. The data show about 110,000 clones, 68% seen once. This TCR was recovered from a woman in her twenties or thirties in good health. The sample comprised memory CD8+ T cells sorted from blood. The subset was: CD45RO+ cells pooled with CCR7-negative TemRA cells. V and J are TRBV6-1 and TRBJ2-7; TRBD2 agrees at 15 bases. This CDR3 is CASKRTSGGDPQYF. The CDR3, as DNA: TGTGCCAGCAAACGGACTAGCGGGGGGGATCCGCAGTACTTC.